These 15 T cell receptor beta chains were sequenced from one sample in a study of T cells after yellow fever vaccination. MiXCR, run by TCRdb on the 5' RACE reads, gives a single entry per CDR3 protein. Here the sample spans around 320,000 distinct CDR3 sequences, around 4.4% being singletons. The sequenced sample was PBMCs, obtained 15 days after the yellow fever booster vaccination. Receptors originate from a man aged 18 to 30 who received the YFV17D yellow fever vaccine.

This clonotype was observed at least ten times. The chain joins TRBV30 to TRBJ2-5, with D possibly TRBD1 on 5 matching bases. This CDR3 is 13 amino acids long. V was cut by 3 bases and J by 1 base, with 9 bases left in between. Per the germline V gene, CDR1 is GTSNPN and CDR2 is SVGIG (reference sequence). This chain's CDR3 is CAWRGAFQETQYF. The DNA of the CDR3 is TGTGCCTGGAGAGGGGCCTTCCAAGAGACCCAGTACTTC.

This clonotype was counted at least ten times. J is TRBJ2-7 and V is TRBV5-6, with 7 bases fitting TRBD1. With 4 bases clipped from V and 0 bases from J, the junction kept 4 bases outside the gene matches. The CDR3 has 14 amino acids. CDR1 is SGHDT, CDR2 YYEEEE, per germline. Here the CDR3 reads CASSAGTVSYEQYF. In DNA, the CDR3 is TGTGCCAGCAGCGCCGGGACAGTCTCCTACGAGCAGTACTTC.

The table lists this clonotype with a few counts. The chain couples TRBV5-1 to TRBJ1-6; D might be TRBD1 (6 bases). V was trimmed by 5 bases and J by 6 bases, leaving 15 bases between them. The germline V gene has CDR1 SGHRS and CDR2 YFSETQ. The CDR3 length is 15 residues. In nucleotides, the CDR3 is TGCGCCAGCAGTTTAATACAGGGAGCTAATTCACCCCTCCACTTT. Its protein is CASSLIQGANSPLHF.

This clonotype was counted a few times. The rearrangement uses TRBV7-9 and TRBJ2-3, with D maybe TRBD1 (5 bases). Between the trimmed V and J ends, which lost 2 bases and 2 bases, there was a span of 20 bases. The CDR3 loop spans 18 amino acids. In germline, CDR1 is SEHNR, CDR2 FQNEAQ (reference sequence). CDR3: CASSLLDSIQGFTDTQYF. CDR3 in DNA: TGTGCCAGCAGCTTATTGGATTCAATTCAGGGTTTCACAGATACGCAGTATTTT.

Ten or more counts support this clonotype. The V and J genes are TRBV6-6 and TRBJ2-5, with TRBD1 matching over 7 bases. Germline lookup yields CDR1 MNHNY and CDR2 SVGAGI (reference sequence). This CDR3 comprises 14 residues. The ends lost 8 bases at V and 3 bases at J; junction bases unmatched: 9. CDR3 amino acids: CASSLRQGEETQYF. Written as DNA, the CDR3 is TGTGCCAGCTCACTTCGACAGGGAGAAGAGACCCAGTACTTC.

J is TRBJ1-2 and V is TRBV4-3, with D maybe TRBD1 (5 bases). The ends were cut back, 4 bases at V and 0 bases at J, with 18 bases in the middle. The V gene's germline CDR1 is LGHNA and CDR2 YSLEER. The CDR3 covers 17 residues. CDR3 sequence: CASSLRRDAHSNYGYTF. DNA of the CDR3: TGCGCCAGCAGCCTACGCCGGGACGCCCACTCTAACTATGGCTACACCTTC.

This clonotype was detected a few times. The genes are TRBV28 and TRBJ2-7, with 13 bases aligning to TRBD2. The CDR3 totals 16 residues. From germline, CDR1 is MDHEN and CDR2 SYDVKM. Unmatched junction bases numbered 13, after V lost 5 bases and J lost 9 bases. In DNA, the CDR3 is TGTGCCAGCAGTCCCAGTGGGACTAGCGGGGTACGAGGGCAGTACGTC. The encoded protein is CASSPSGTSGVRGQYV.

This clonotype turned up a few times. The chain couples TRBV5-1 to TRBJ2-7; D not resolved. CDR1 and CDR2 from the germline V gene are SGHRS and YFSETQ. V lost 0 bases and J 3 bases, leaving 7 bases between the germline ends. The CDR3 length is 13 residues. CDR3: CASSLEPFYEQYV. The CDR3 coding sequence is TGCGCCAGCAGCTTGGAGCCTTTCTACGAGCAGTACGTC.

This clonotype appeared many times. The CDR3 DNA is TGTGCCAGCAGCTTAGGAGGGGCTGGGGCCAACGTCCTGACTTTC. It encodes CASSLGGAGANVLTF. J is TRBJ2-6 and V is TRBV7-2, with D perhaps TRBD1 or TRBD2 (5 bases each). The length of the CDR3 is 15 residues. Germline CDR1 and CDR2: SGHTA and FQGNSA. Trimming cost V 1 base and J 2 bases, with 6 bases left between them.

About this clonotype: A read error is possible here, since a much larger clone lies one base away. CDR3 sequence reads: CASSQDVCEQYF. DNA for the CDR3: TGCGCCAGCAGCCAAGACGTATGCGAGCAGTACTTC. The chain combines TRBV4-1 with TRBJ2-7; no reliable D call. The CDR3 covers 12 residues. Per germline, CDR1 MGHRA and CDR2 YSYEKL. V dropped 0 bases and J dropped 6 bases, with 6 bases sitting between them.

This clonotype came up many times. The J gene is TRBJ1-2, the V gene TRBV27; D gene ambiguous. Trimming removed 4 bases at V and 3 bases at J, with 21 bases between. The germline V gene has CDR1 MNHEY and CDR2 SMNVEV (reference sequence). The CDR3 spans 17 residues. The CDR3 sequence is CASSYGPSDYPYYGYTF. Written as DNA, the CDR3 is TGTGCCAGCAGTTATGGGCCGAGCGACTATCCTTACTATGGCTACACCTTC.

The chain employs TRBV7-2 and TRBJ2-7; D is unresolved. Trimming stripped 1 base from V and 0 bases from J, with 10 bases between. CDR3 length: 15 amino acids. Germline loops: CDR1 SGHTA, CDR2 FQGNSA. CDR3 DNA: TGTGCCAGCAGCTTAGTCGCCAGCTTCTCCTACGAGCAGTACTTC. Its translation is CASSLVASFSYEQYF.

The gene calls are TRBV5-1 and TRBJ2-7; D uncertain. V lost 0 bases to trimming and J lost 6 bases, with 28 bases between them. The CDR3 contains 19 residues. Germline V gene sequence: CDR1 SGHRS, CDR2 YFSETQ. The CDR3 spells CASSLEPARNPFDLGEQYF. The CDR3 DNA reads TGCGCCAGCAGCTTGGAGCCAGCGAGGAATCCCTTCGACCTTGGCGAGCAGTACTTC.

The chain employs TRBV5-4 and TRBJ2-1, with 8 bases fitting TRBD2. Unmatched junction bases numbered 12, after V lost 4 bases and J lost 6 bases. The CDR3 runs 16 residues. Germline V gene sequence: CDR1 SGHNT, CDR2 YYREEE (reference sequence). CDR3 in amino acids: CASSDSGGGHTNEQFF. DNA of the CDR3: TGTGCCAGCAGCGACTCCGGGGGGGGCCACACCAATGAGCAGTTCTTC.

This clonotype was counted a few times. The chain has TRBV11-2 and TRBJ1-1, with a tentative D call TRBD1 (5 bases). This CDR3 comprises 14 residues. Trimming stripped 4 bases from V and 4 bases from J, with 13 bases between. The V gene's germline CDR1 is SGHAT and CDR2 FQNNGV. CDR3: CASSSNGGGTEAFF. In DNA form, the CDR3 reads TGTGCCAGCAGCTCAAACGGGGGGGGCACTGAAGCTTTCTTT.